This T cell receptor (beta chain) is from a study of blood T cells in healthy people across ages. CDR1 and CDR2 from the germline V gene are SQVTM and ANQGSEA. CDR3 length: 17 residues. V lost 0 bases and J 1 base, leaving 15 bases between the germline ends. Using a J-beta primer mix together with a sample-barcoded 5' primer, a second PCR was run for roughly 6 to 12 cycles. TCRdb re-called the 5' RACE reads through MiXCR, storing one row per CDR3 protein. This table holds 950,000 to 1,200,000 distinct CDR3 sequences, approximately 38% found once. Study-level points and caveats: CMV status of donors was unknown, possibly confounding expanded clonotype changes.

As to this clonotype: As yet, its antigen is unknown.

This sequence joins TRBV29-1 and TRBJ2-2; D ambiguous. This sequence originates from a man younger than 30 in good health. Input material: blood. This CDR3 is CSVEDRVEQMNTGELFF. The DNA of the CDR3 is TGCAGCGTTGAAGATCGGGTAGAACAGATGAACACCGGGGAGCTGTTTTTT.